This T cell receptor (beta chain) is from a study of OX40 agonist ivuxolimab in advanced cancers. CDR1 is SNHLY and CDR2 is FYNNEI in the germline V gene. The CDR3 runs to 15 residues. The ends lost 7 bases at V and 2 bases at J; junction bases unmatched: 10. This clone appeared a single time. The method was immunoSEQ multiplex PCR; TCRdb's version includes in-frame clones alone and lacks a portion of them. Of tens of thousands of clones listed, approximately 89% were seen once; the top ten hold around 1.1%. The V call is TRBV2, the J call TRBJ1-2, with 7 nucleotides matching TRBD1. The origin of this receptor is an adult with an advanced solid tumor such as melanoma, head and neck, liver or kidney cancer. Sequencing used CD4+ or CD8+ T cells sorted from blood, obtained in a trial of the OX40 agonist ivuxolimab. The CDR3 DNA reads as TGTGCCAGCACAAGACAGGGAAGAGAGAACTATGGCTACACCTTC. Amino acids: CASTRQGRENYGYTF.